What follows describes a single TCR beta chain. Its cognate antigen has yet to be identified. No per-base quality is available; no much larger clone lies one base away. The data are from a study of cytomegalovirus exposure and HLA in healthy donors (TCRdb year 2017). With respect to the entire study: The roughly 650 repertoires of the first cohort and the 110 or so validation repertoires were produced on the same platform, according to a later analysis. The study was designed to test whether signatures of past pathogen exposure could be identified by cataloging public T cell receptors. Along with the roughly 670-subject first cohort, a separate validation cohort of some 130 different subjects was used. To predict cytomegalovirus infection status, the study combined high-throughput TCR immunosequencing, statistical association of individual TCRs with disease status, and machine learning. Findings and caveats that apply to the study as a whole: A total of some 180 TCR beta chains were listed by the study as associated with cytomegalovirus. A later analysis lacked HLA typing for the validation cohort, so it scored co-occurrence in that cohort across all 110 or so repertoires. The authors suggested that the approach could potentially be extended to other disease states and immunological phenotypes. In a later analysis, TCRs clustered in the first cohort were found to also tend to co-occur in the roughly 120 validation repertoires, with 90% to 95% of cluster scores above 0. Across donors, most TCR sequences were observed very rarely, whereas some public TCRs were present in many individuals. In vitro tests confirmed that a few of the cytomegalovirus-associated TCR beta chains recognize cytomegalovirus antigens. In both the original and validation cohorts, the classifier was reported to diagnose cytomegalovirus status with high specificity and sensitivity.

The library was built by means of the immunoSEQ multiplex PCR assay. As for the authors' bioinformatics: A statistical classification framework was built for diagnosing cytomegalovirus status from the catalog of TCR beta chain sequences. Sourced from immuneACCESS, this table was stored by TCRdb with only in-frame sequences that have V and J called. A share of the clones is absent; for the studies checked, an unresolved V gene accounts for under half, and the remainder has no known explanation. V, J and clone size reflect that table, while D and trimming were determined from the DNA. Across this sample there are approximately 270,000 clones, with less than 90% seen only once. The ten largest clones take up more than 10% of the sample. V drops 0 bases and J drops 4 bases, leaving 7 bases in between. Spanning cysteine to phenylalanine, the CDR3 consists of 14 amino acids. Of the read, only the CDR3 DNA is kept; its 42 bases are in frame from base 1. The germline V gene encodes CDR1 MRHNA and CDR2 SNTAGT.

Separate from the approximately 670-subject first cohort, the validation cohort of more than 90 subjects was the group to which the donors belonged. The sequence derives from a man between 18 and 35 years old in good health and CMV-seropositive. Sample: PBMCs. The chain is made from TRBV6-4 and TRBJ2-1; the D segment cannot be called with confidence. The nucleotide sequence reads as follows: TGTGCCAGCAGTGACTCGGCTGGATACAATGAGCAGTTCTTC. This codes for CASSDSAGYNEQFF.